These 9 T cell receptor beta chains came from one sample sequenced in a study of beta chain features in type 1 diabetes (dated by TCRdb to between 2018 and 2020). Library preparation was by the immunoSEQ multiplex PCR assay. The entire amount of isolated RNA was reverse transcribed using the High Capacity cDNA Reverse Transcription Kit, so the sequenced TCRB transcripts were expressed ones. TCRdb holds this immuneACCESS table with in-frame rearrangements only. Some clones are missing; in checked studies, unresolved V genes explain under half, and the rest has no known cause. The sample table holds 230,000 or so clones, of which around 16% were seen once. The biggest ten clones account for less than 0.09% of the sample. Which antigens these TCRs recognize remains unknown. Overall study outcomes, separate from this receptor: In all four CD4+ subsets, TCRB CDR3 length was moderately but significantly shorter in type 1 diabetes patients.

The sequenced material came from naive CD4+ T cells from blood. Interpreted using the paper, the cell subset or site label stands for: true naive CD4+ T cells. The source of these receptors is a man aged 30 to 45 with type 1 diabetes.

This clone was recorded a few times. The V gene is TRBV5-1, the J gene TRBJ2-3; 7 nucleotides match TRBD1. The CDR3 extends over 14 amino acids. Germline CDR1 and CDR2: SGHRS and YFSETQ. Trimming cost V 4 bases and J 6 bases; bases outside gene matches: 8. The CDR3 region has the DNA TGCGCCAGCAGCAATGGACAGGCCGGGGATACGCAGTATTTT. It is translated as CASSNGQAGDTQYF. The whole variable domain, remainder taken from reference TRBV5-1 and TRBJ2-3, is KAGVTQTPRYLIKTRGQQVTLSCSPISGHRSVSWYQQTPGQGLQFLFEYFSETQRNKGNFPGRFSGRQFSNSRSEMNVSTLELGDSALYLCASSNGQAGDTQYFGPGTRLTVL.

J is TRBJ2-7 and V is TRBV29-1; D could derive from TRBD1 or TRBD2 (6 bases each). Trimming pared 0 bases from V and 2 bases from J, leaving 14 bases between. CDR3 length: 15 amino acids. CDR1 and CDR2 from the germline V gene are SQVTM and ANQGSEA. CDR3 sequence reads: CSVEDRRGQAYEQYF. As DNA, the CDR3 is TGCAGCGTTGAAGATAGGAGGGGACAAGCCTACGAGCAGTACTTC.

The J gene is TRBJ1-1, the V gene TRBV28; D unclear. Trimming left V 1 base short and J 0 bases short, with 9 bases between. CDR1 and CDR2 from the germline V gene are MDHEN and SYDVKM. The CDR3 runs to 15 residues. Here the CDR3 DNA reads TGTGCCAGCAGTTTATCGGGCAGATTGAACACTGAAGCTTTCTTT. This gives the protein CASSLSGRLNTEAFF.

This clone was seen more than once but under ten times. This chain uses TRBV23-1 with TRBJ2-1; 11 nucleotides match TRBD2. TRBV23-1 is given ORF status, its function remaining uncertain. The V segment lost 0 bases and the J segment 0 bases; nucleotides outside the gene matches: 7. The CDR3 loop spans 19 amino acids. This chain's CDR3 is CASSQSSSGRASSYNEQFF. The CDR3 region has the DNA TGCGCCAGCAGTCAATCGAGTAGCGGGAGGGCCAGCTCCTACAATGAGCAGTTCTTC.

This clone was counted only a few times. The chain carries TRBV28 and TRBJ2-3, with 15 bases fitting TRBD2. The CDR3 length is 15 residues. V gave up 6 bases and J gave up 4 bases; unmatched junction bases: 2. Germline V gene sequence: CDR1 MDHEN, CDR2 SYDVKM. DNA of the CDR3: TGTGCCAGCAGGCGGACTAGCGGGAGGGCAGATACGCAGTATTTT. This gives the protein CASRRTSGRADTQYF.

The rearrangement uses TRBV6-6 and TRBJ2-7; 7 bases line up with TRBD1. Per the germline V gene, CDR1 is MNHNY and CDR2 is SVGAGI (reference sequence). The J segment lost 1 base and the V segment lost 4 bases, leaving 4 bases of the junction unmatched. This CDR3 comprises 14 residues. The CDR3 DNA is TGTGCCAGCAGTTCCCAGACAGGGTCCTACGAGCAGTACTTC. This sequence encodes CASSSQTGSYEQYF.

As concerns this clone: The same CDR3 is also encoded by other DNA sequences in this sample. The chain uses TRBV5-1 and TRBJ2-1, with unresolved D. The germline V and J ends were trimmed by 0 bases and 10 bases, with 5 bases remaining between them. Germline V lookup: CDR1 SGHRS, CDR2 YFSETQ. This CDR3 has 11 residues. CDR3 protein: CASSLEREQFF. The CDR3 DNA is TGCGCCAGCAGCTTGGAACGGGAGCAGTTCTTC.

About this clone itself: Additional DNA sequences in this sample encode the identical CDR3. V is TRBV28 and J is TRBJ2-7, with TRBD1 matching over 10 bases. With 6 bases clipped from V and 4 bases from J, the junction kept 3 bases outside the gene matches. CDR1 and CDR2 (germline): MDHEN, SYDVKM. The CDR3 totals 13 residues. The CDR3 nucleotides read TGTGCCAGCAGCCCGGGACAGGGGTACGAGCAGTACTTC. Translated: CASSPGQGYEQYF.

This clone turned up a few times. V usage is TRBV7-9 and J usage is TRBJ2-2; D not certain. This CDR3 region has 17 residues. Looked up from germline, CDR1 is SEHNR and CDR2 is FQNEAQ (reference sequence). V was cut by 2 bases and J by 0 bases, with 13 bases left in between. CDR3 nucleotide sequence: TGTGCCAGCAGCTTAAGCTACAAACTCGCGAACACCGGGGAGCTGTTTTTT. Translating gives CASSLSYKLANTGELFF.